This TCR beta chain derives from a study of control samples from healthy donors and cancer patients. This CDR3 has 16 residues. Trimming left V 0 bases short and J 0 bases short, with 11 bases between. Germline V CDR1 and CDR2: LGHDT, YNNKEL (reference sequence). Clones were read by immunoSEQ multiplex PCR, and TCRdb kept only the in-frame ones, dropping some. The table records approximately 92,000 clones, approximately 95% of them present only once. The clonotype comes from a woman between 25 and 40 years old in good health. Source material: blood. This chain connects TRBV3-1 (or the pseudogene TRBV3-2) to TRBJ1-1, with D hard to call. This CDR3 reads CASSQDKGYLNTEAFF. Written as DNA, the CDR3 is TGTGCCAGCAGCCAAGATAAAGGGTACCTGAACACTGAAGCTTTCTTT.